What follows is one T cell receptor (beta chain) and its context. Each of the donors was a healthy bone marrow donor. This sample was included in a study of cytomegalovirus exposure and HLA in healthy donors. The V gene end was trimmed by 4 bases and the J gene end by 3 bases; junction bases not matched to a gene: 8. The CDR3 loop spans 16 amino acids. CDR1 and CDR2 from the germline V gene are SGHTS and YDEGEE. Both 60 Vbeta primers and 13 Jbeta primers went into the PCR. The repertoire was sequenced with immunoSEQ multiplex PCR; TCRdb's copy has only in-frame clones and lacks some. The sample lists about 120,000 clones, approximately 80% occurring once.

Sequencing was performed on PBMCs. This sequence originates from a woman between 18 and 30 years old in good health and CMV-seronegative. The chain has TRBV5-8 and TRBJ2-3; the match to TRBD1 covers 10 bases. The CDR3 bases are TGTGCCAGCAGCCCAGGACAGGGGGTGAAGACAGATACGCAGTATTTT. The encoded protein is CASSPGQGVKTDTQYF.